The rows below give T cell receptor beta chains drawn from one sample of a study of blood T cell repertoires in COVID-19. The data were produced by immunoSEQ multiplex PCR, yet TCRdb's version contains in-frame clones alone and is incomplete. The sample has about 250,000 clones; approximately 90% are singletons. Sample: PBMCs or T cells enriched from blood (not recorded which). The receptors shown here come from a woman aged 18-35 years who had recovered from COVID-19. The CDR3 runs from the conserved cysteine through the conserved F or W. The D gene is left open where the match is weak. Clone size, where shown, is once, few, many, or a class for clones that have expanded.

V gene: TRBV9; D gene: -; J gene: TRBJ1-2; clone size: -; CDR3 protein: CASSVAPYGGQEGYTF; CDR3 DNA: TGTGCCAGCAGCGTAGCTCCGTACGGGGGGCAGGAGGGCTACACCTTC
V gene: TRBV10-1; D gene: -; J gene: TRBJ2-7; clone size: -; CDR3 protein: CASSESVREQYF; CDR3 DNA: TGCGCCAGCAGTGAGTCGGTGAGAGAGCAGTACTTC
V gene: TRBV6-2/TRBV6-3; D gene: -; J gene: TRBJ1-1; clone size: few; CDR3 protein: CASSYYHMNTEAFF; CDR3 DNA: TGTGCCAGCAGTTACTATCACATGAACACTGAAGCTTTCTTT
V gene: TRBV10-1; D gene: TRBD1; J gene: TRBJ1-1; clone size: -; CDR3 protein: CASQQGLNTEAFF; CDR3 DNA: TGCGCCAGCCAACAGGGGTTGAACACTGAAGCTTTCTTT
V gene: TRBV27; D gene: -; J gene: TRBJ1-1; clone size: -; CDR3 protein: CASSGGFSEAFF; CDR3 DNA: TGTGCCAGCAGTGGGGGGTTCTCTGAAGCTTTCTTT
V gene: TRBV27; D gene: TRBD2; J gene: TRBJ2-7; clone size: -; CDR3 protein: CASSWGGFSTYEQYF; CDR3 DNA: TGTGCCAGCAGTTGGGGGGGGTTTAGTACCTACGAGCAGTACTTC
V gene: TRBV4-1; D gene: TRBD2; J gene: TRBJ2-7; clone size: -; CDR3 protein: CASSLTGTSKPYEQYF; CDR3 DNA: TGCGCCAGCAGCCTAACCGGGACTAGCAAGCCCTACGAGCAGTACTTC
V gene: TRBV28; D gene: TRBD1; J gene: TRBJ1-2; clone size: once; CDR3 protein: CASTPWGRGLGYGYTF; CDR3 DNA: TGTGCCAGCACCCCTTGGGGCAGGGGGCTGGGCTATGGCTACACCTTC
V gene: TRBV5-5; D gene: TRBD2; J gene: TRBJ2-7; clone size: -; CDR3 protein: CASSLVETSGGNYEQYF; CDR3 DNA: TGTGCCAGCAGCTTGGTAGAAACTAGCGGGGGGAATTACGAGCAGTACTTC
V gene: TRBV5-4; D gene: -; J gene: TRBJ2-3; clone size: -; CDR3 protein: CASSSRQADTQYF; CDR3 DNA: TGTGCCAGCAGCTCCCGACAGGCAGATACGCAGTATTTT
V gene: TRBV9; D gene: -; J gene: TRBJ2-2; clone size: -; CDR3 protein: CASSRTSQGSLGELFF; CDR3 DNA: TGTGCCAGCAGTCGAACCTCACAGGGCAGTTTGGGGGAGCTGTTTTTT
V gene: TRBV28; D gene: TRBD2; J gene: TRBJ2-1; clone size: -; CDR3 protein: CASRPPGGSNEQFF; CDR3 DNA: TGTGCCAGCAGACCGCCCGGGGGGAGCAATGAGCAGTTCTTC
V gene: TRBV6-2/TRBV6-3; D gene: TRBD1; J gene: TRBJ2-7; clone size: -; CDR3 protein: CASSLTGGVYEQYF; CDR3 DNA: TGTGCCAGCAGTCTGACAGGGGGCGTCTACGAGCAGTACTTC
V gene: TRBV30; D gene: -; J gene: TRBJ2-7; clone size: -; CDR3 protein: CAWTRSSIQPYEQYF; CDR3 DNA: TGTGCCTGGACCCGGTCCTCAATCCAACCCTACGAGCAGTACTTC
V gene: TRBV5-5; D gene: -; J gene: TRBJ1-1; clone size: few; CDR3 protein: CASSPGTTNTEAFF; CDR3 DNA: TGTGCCAGCAGCCCAGGGACAACGAACACTGAAGCTTTCTTT
V gene: TRBV28; D gene: -; J gene: TRBJ2-2; clone size: once; CDR3 protein: CASQSLGGSDTGELFF; CDR3 DNA: TGTGCCAGCCAATCCCTTGGGGGCTCGGACACCGGGGAGCTGTTTTTT
V gene: TRBV27; D gene: TRBD1; J gene: TRBJ2-3; clone size: once; CDR3 protein: CASSLRLFVLGTERDTDTQYF; CDR3 DNA: TGTGCCAGCAGTTTACGATTATTTGTCCTCGGGACAGAAAGGGACACAGATACGCAGTATTTT
V gene: TRBV25-1; D gene: TRBD1; J gene: TRBJ1-2; clone size: -; CDR3 protein: CASSGGTGVPGTF; CDR3 DNA: TGTGCCAGCAGTGGTGGTACAGGGGTCCCCGGGACCTTC
V gene: TRBV2; D gene: -; J gene: TRBJ1-2; clone size: once; CDR3 protein: CASSPRGSLRGDSFYGYTF; CDR3 DNA: TGTGCCAGCAGTCCTCGGGGGAGCCTACGGGGGGACTCATTCTATGGCTACACCTTC
V gene: TRBV7-9; D gene: -; J gene: TRBJ2-7; clone size: -; CDR3 protein: CASSSPRAYEQYF; CDR3 DNA: TGTGCCAGCAGCTCCCCGAGGGCCTACGAGCAGTACTTC
V gene: TRBV5-1; D gene: TRBD1; J gene: TRBJ2-7; clone size: -; CDR3 protein: CASSLASGTGASEQYF; CDR3 DNA: TGCGCCAGCAGCTTGGCTTCGGGGACAGGAGCATCGGAGCAGTACTTC
V gene: TRBV19; D gene: -; J gene: TRBJ1-4; clone size: -; CDR3 protein: CASSQGLGEKLFF; CDR3 DNA: TGTGCCAGTAGCCAGGGTCTTGGGGAAAAACTGTTTTTT
V gene: TRBV28; D gene: TRBD2; J gene: TRBJ2-1; clone size: once; CDR3 protein: CASRSGLAGGNEQFF; CDR3 DNA: TGTGCCAGCAGATCAGGACTAGCGGGGGGTAATGAGCAGTTCTTC
V gene: TRBV13; D gene: TRBD1; J gene: TRBJ2-7; clone size: -; CDR3 protein: CASTTGGGTGPYEQYF; CDR3 DNA: TGTGCCAGCACTACCGGGGGAGGGACAGGGCCCTACGAGCAGTACTTC
V gene: TRBV23-1; D gene: -; J gene: TRBJ2-2; clone size: -; CDR3 protein: CASSQWEGDTGELFF; CDR3 DNA: TGCGCCAGCAGTCAATGGGAGGGGGACACCGGGGAGCTGTTTTTT
V gene: TRBV27; D gene: -; J gene: TRBJ1-1; clone size: once; CDR3 protein: CASSLGVGSTGFTEAFF; CDR3 DNA: TGTGCCAGCAGTTTAGGGGTCGGGTCTACAGGGTTCACTGAAGCTTTCTTT
V gene: TRBV11-3; D gene: TRBD1; J gene: TRBJ1-1; clone size: -; CDR3 protein: CASSPGTATRAFF; CDR3 DNA: TGTGCCAGCAGCCCCGGGACAGCCACCCGAGCTTTCTTT